These T cell receptor beta chains were read from a single sample in a study of control samples from healthy donors and cancer patients. Sequencing used immunoSEQ multiplex PCR; TCRdb keeps in-frame clones, though not all of them. The table includes about 130,000 clones, 75% to 95% detected once. Sequencing used blood. Receptors were obtained from a man younger than 35 in good health. Each CDR3 is given with its conserved first and last residue. D genes are given only for firm matches. Clone size is stated in some rows and not others, as once, few, many or a class when expanded.

NA,13,NA,TRBJ2-5,TRBV20-1,TGCAGTGCTAGTAGGGGGTGGGGAGAGACCCAGTACTTC,CSASRGWGETQYF
TRBD1,15,NA,TRBJ1-6,TRBV6-5,TGTGCCAGCAGAATTCCCGGGACAGCTAATTCACCCCTCCACTTT,CASRIPGTANSPLHF
TRBD1,15,NA,TRBJ1-3,TRBV6-5,TGTGCCAGCAGAAAAACCGGGACAGGGGGTAACACCATATATTTT,CASRKTGTGGNTIYF
NA,16,NA,TRBJ1-4,TRBV6-5,TGTGCCAGCAGATACAGGGAAGGTCCCGTTGGTGAAAAACTGTTTTTT,CASRYREGPVGEKLFF
TRBD1,14,NA,TRBJ1-1,TRBV28,TGTGCCAGCAGTAAGCCGGGACAGGGGGCAGTAGCTTTCTTT,CASSKPGQGAVAFF
NA,13,once,TRBJ2-7,TRBV27,TGTGCCAGCAGTGGAACGGGACAAAGTGTGCAGTACTTC,CASSGTGQSVQYF
NA,16,NA,TRBJ2-7,TRBV5-6,TGTGCCAGCAGCTCGACGTCCCTGACGGGGCGGGACGAGCAGTACTTC,CASSSTSLTGRDEQYF
NA,16,NA,TRBJ1-5,TRBV18,TGTGCCAGCTCACCAGGGGGAACCCGGGGCAATCAGCCCCAGCATTTT,CASSPGGTRGNQPQHF
NA,17,NA,TRBJ1-3,TRBV10-2,TGCGCCAGCAGACCGATTCTGTCCCGACAACCTGGAAACACCATATATTTT,CASRPILSRQPGNTIYF
NA,13,NA,TRBJ2-5,TRBV5-1,TGCGCCAGCAGCTTGGGGCTCCAAGAGACCCAGTACTTC,CASSLGLQETQYF
TRBD2,15,once,TRBJ2-1,TRBV9,TGTGCCAGCAGTGGGAGCGGGGGGATAAACAATGAGCAGTTCTTC,CASSGSGGINNEQFF
TRBD1,17,NA,TRBJ1-3,TRBV4-1,TGCGCCAGCAGCCCCAGGGGGGGAGCCATCTCTGGAAACACCATATATTTT,CASSPRGGAISGNTIYF